This T cell receptor (beta chain) was identified during a study of metastatic and nonmetastatic thyroid tumors. Study-wide context: Where malignant and benign thyroid patients were concerned, repertoires were compared across blood and tumor or nodule tissue. Whole-study results and caveats: Malignant thyroid tumors reportedly had TCR beta diversity that was significantly higher than in benign nodules, in blood and tumor.

Each patient came to thyroid surgery without any prior treatment (of any kind). V shed 4 bases and J 3 bases; nucleotides not matched to a gene: 12. In germline, CDR1 is MNHEY, CDR2 SVGEGT. The CDR3 sequence is 16 residues long. Details on this clone: Its antigen remains unidentified.

Authors' processing steps: For papillary thyroid cancer, a distant-metastasis classifier was constructed from CDR3 differences observed across clinicopathological groups. TCRdb reanalyzed the PCR reads with MiXCR. Here the V and J calls rest on TCRdb's processing, not on the authors' analysis. The sample yields about 16,000 clones, approximately 25% seen once. V usage is TRBV6-2 or TRBV6-3 and J usage is TRBJ2-7, with 7 bases matching TRBD2. The specimen was adjacent normal tissue. The TCR was taken from a female donor with papillary thyroid cancer or a benign thyroid nodule (not recorded which). Some clones in this sample may be carry-over from other donors' samples. The CDR3 coding sequence is TGTGCCAGCAGTTCCTACTCCGGTACTAGCGTCTACGAGCAGTACTTC. Its translation is CASSSYSGTSVYEQYF.